Below are 30 T cell receptor beta chains sequenced from a single sample in a study of spatial heterogeneity in lung cancer. Described time point: sample taken at primary tumor resection. A single record per CDR3 protein comes from TCRdb applying MiXCR to the 5' RACE reads. The sample holds 43,000 or so distinct CDR3 sequences, about 6.5% seen once. The specimen comprised PBMCs, sampled at surgery. These receptors were obtained from a female donor with early-stage non-small cell lung cancer.

This clonotype was observed many times. The V and J genes are TRBV27 and TRBJ2-1; TRBD2 agrees at 8 bases. J gave up 2 bases and V 6 bases, and 6 bases lay outside the gene matches. Germline assignment: CDR1 MNHEY and CDR2 SMNVEV (reference sequence). The CDR3 runs 15 residues. CDR3 sequence (DNA): TGTGCCAGCAGATTAACTAGCGGCGCCTACAATGAGCAGTTCTTC. Amino acids: CASRLTSGAYNEQFF.

The sample holds many counts of this clonotype. This rearrangement joins TRBV7-9 to TRBJ2-5; D not resolved. The V end was cut by 7 bases, the J end by 5 bases, with 20 bases between. The CDR3 contains 15 residues. Germline CDR1 is SEHNR and CDR2 is FQNEAQ (reference sequence). The CDR3 DNA reads TGTGCCAGCACCCGGTGGACCCAATATCCGGAGACCCAGTACTTC. Its protein product is CASTRWTQYPETQYF.

This clonotype was recorded at least ten times. The CDR3 region is CASSRGRGDEQYF. Here the CDR3 DNA reads TGTGCCAGCAGCCGGGGCCGAGGCGACGAGCAGTACTTC. The V gene is TRBV3-1, the J gene TRBJ2-7, with D perhaps TRBD1 (5 bases). The CDR3 consists of 13 residues. CDR1 LGHDT and CDR2 YNNKEL come from the germline V gene (reference sequence). Deletions cut 4 bases from V and 5 bases from J, with 12 bases between.

As for this clonotype: Being one base from a much bigger clone, this may be a read error. This sequence joins TRBV6-5 and TRBJ1-2; 7 nucleotides align to TRBD1. Trimming took 1 base from V and 1 from J; bases not matched to a gene: 0. Germline V CDR1 and CDR2: MNHEY, SVGAGI. The CDR3 extends over 14 amino acids. The CDR3 is CASSYWDSNYGYTF. The CDR3 nucleotides read TGTGCCAGCAGTTACTGGGACAGTAACTATGGCTACACCTTC.

At least ten counts were recorded for this clonotype. V usage is TRBV9 and J usage is TRBJ2-5, with TRBD1 matching over 8 bases. Germline CDR1 reads SGDLS; CDR2 reads YYNGEE. The CDR3 length is 14 residues. Germline trimming cut 0 bases from V and 4 bases from J; bases unmatched to any gene: 2. CDR3 coding DNA: TGTGCCAGCAGCGTAGCCGGGACAGGAGAGACCCAGTACTTC. It codes for CASSVAGTGETQYF.

This clonotype was counted ten times or more. The chain couples TRBV6-2 or TRBV6-3 to TRBJ2-5; D is uncertain. This CDR3 spans 12 amino acids. Germline CDR1 reads MNHEY; CDR2 reads SVGEGT. V was clipped by 7 bases and J by 5 bases, with 11 bases between them. CDR3 protein: CASTAYGETQYF. The CDR3 DNA sequence: TGTGCCAGCACCGCCTACGGGGAGACCCAGTACTTC.

This clonotype was seen at least ten times. V gene TRBV10-3 combines with J gene TRBJ1-1; a possible D gene is TRBD1 (6 bases). The CDR3 runs to 13 residues. Per the germline V gene, CDR1 is ENHRY and CDR2 is SYGVKD. V was shortened by 6 bases and J by 2 bases, with 10 bases between the two germline ends. The CDR3 loop is CAISDRYNTEAFF. For the CDR3, the DNA is TGTGCCATCAGCGACAGGTACAACACTGAAGCTTTCTTT.

The CDR3 nucleotides read TGTGCCAGCATATCCCTGACAGGGGGGAACACTGAAGCTTTCTTT. Protein: CASISLTGGNTEAFF. V usage is TRBV27 and J usage is TRBJ1-1; 9 bases agree with TRBD1. J gave up 1 base and V 7 bases, and 7 bases lay outside the gene matches. In germline, CDR1 is MNHEY, CDR2 SMNVEV (reference sequence). This CDR3 comprises 15 residues.

The sample holds many counts of this clonotype. V gene TRBV20-1 combines with J gene TRBJ1-1; D is perhaps TRBD1 (6 bases). The length of the CDR3 is 14 residues. V lost 0 bases and J lost 4, with 12 bases in between. Germline V gene sequence: CDR1 DFQATT, CDR2 SNEGSKA (reference sequence). Written as DNA, the CDR3 is TGCAGTGCTAGAGAGGGGGGGGCCCCCACTGAAGCTTTCTTT. It encodes CSAREGGAPTEAFF.

In DNA, the CDR3 is TGTGCCAGCGGAGAGGACGTTAACACTGAAGCTTTCTTT. This encodes CASGEDVNTEAFF. J is TRBJ1-1 and V is TRBV2; D gene ambiguous. Germline CDR1 and CDR2: SNHLY and FYNNEI. CDR3 size: 13 residues. V was pared by 8 bases and J by 2 bases, with 12 bases between.

This clonotype was found many times. V is TRBV9 and J is TRBJ1-6, with a weak D call TRBD1 (6 bases). Trimming shortened V by 3 bases and J by 14 bases, and 12 bases separated the two germline ends. In germline, CDR1 is SGDLS, CDR2 YYNGEE. The CDR3 is 12 residues long. The CDR3 is CASSADRTTLHF. In nucleotides, the CDR3 is TGTGCCAGCAGCGCAGACAGGACCACCCTCCACTTT.

This clonotype was seen repeatedly, ten times or more. The V gene is TRBV7-2, the J gene TRBJ2-1; no definite D call. Trimming pared 0 bases from V and 6 bases from J, leaving 15 bases between. Germline V gives CDR1 SGHTA, CDR2 FQGNSA. The CDR3 length is 16 residues. In nucleotides, the CDR3 is TGTGCCAGCAGCTTAGCGGGGTCGGTAAGAGGCAATGAGCAGTTCTTC. Its protein product is CASSLAGSVRGNEQFF.

This clonotype occurred a few times. The rearrangement uses TRBV27 and TRBJ2-6; D gene ambiguous. The CDR3 contains 19 residues. Germline V gene sequence: CDR1 MNHEY, CDR2 SMNVEV (reference sequence). V was trimmed by 3 bases and J by 2 bases, leaving 20 bases between them. CDR3 nucleotides: TGTGCCAGCAGTTTCCAGGTTGAGTTTAAACTGGCTGGGGCCAACGTCCTGACTTTC. Translating gives CASSFQVEFKLAGANVLTF.

There are many counts of this clonotype. The chain couples TRBV12-3 or TRBV12-4 to TRBJ2-5; TRBD1 is a possible D gene (6 bases). The ends were cut back, 1 base at V and 8 bases at J, with 11 bases in the middle. The CDR3 runs to 13 residues. For the CDR3, the DNA is TGTGCCAGCAGTTTAGAGGCCAGGGGTACCCAGTACTTC. Its translation is CASSLEARGTQYF.

This clonotype was recorded at least ten times. V gene TRBV12-3 or TRBV12-4 combines with J gene TRBJ2-5; perhaps TRBD2 as D (5 bases). V lost 5 bases and J lost 1, with 8 bases in between. CDR3 size: 13 residues. The DNA for the CDR3 is TGTGCCAGCAGTAGCCGGGGCCAAGAGACCCAGTACTTC. Protein product: CASSSRGQETQYF.

The table lists this clonotype with many counts. The chain couples TRBV21-1 to TRBJ1-2. TRBV21-1 has pseudogene status. The length of the CDR3 is 15 residues. The CDR3 is CASSKVEGVNYGYTF. In nucleotides, the CDR3 is TGTGCCAGCAGCAAAGTTGAGGGCGTTAACTATGGCTACACCTTC.

This clonotype was found many times. The chain links TRBV15 to TRBJ2-7; weak D call: TRBD1 (5 bases). This CDR3 contains 14 residues. Trimming shortened V by 1 base and J by 2 bases, and 9 bases separated the two germline ends. The V gene's germline CDR1 is LNHNV and CDR2 YYDKDF (reference sequence). The CDR3 loop reads CATSRGQPTYEQYF. The DNA of the CDR3 is TGTGCCACCAGCAGAGGACAGCCTACCTACGAGCAGTACTTC.

Only a few counts were recorded for this clonotype. This chain joins TRBV20-1 and TRBJ2-7, with D hard to call. The CDR3 sequence is 12 residues long. V was trimmed by 3 bases and J by 0 bases, leaving 6 bases between them. The germline V gene has CDR1 DFQATT and CDR2 SNEGSKA (reference sequence). The CDR3 region has the DNA TGCAGTGCTAGGCCTAGCTCCTACGAGCAGTACTTC. This translates into CSARPSSYEQYF.

Ten or more counts support this clonotype. The chain couples TRBV7-9 to TRBJ1-1; weak D call: TRBD1 (5 bases). Looked up from germline, CDR1 is SEHNR and CDR2 is FQNEAQ (reference sequence). Trimming pared 3 bases from V and 7 bases from J, leaving 24 bases between. CDR3 length equals 17 residues. CDR3 sequence: CASSFYSTKAGRGEAFF. The CDR3 region has the DNA TGTGCCAGCAGCTTCTACTCGACAAAGGCGGGGAGGGGTGAAGCTTTCTTT.

This clonotype was detected many times. The rearrangement joins TRBV5-1 to TRBJ2-2; the D gene is possibly TRBD1 (6 bases). CDR1 and CDR2 (germline): SGHRS, YFSETQ. The V gene lost 2 bases and the J gene lost 2 bases, with 16 bases spanning the gap. The CDR3 covers 17 residues. CDR3 coding DNA: TGCGCCAGCAGCTTACCCACCGGGACACAAAACACCGGGGAGCTGTTTTTT. Translated: CASSLPTGTQNTGELFF.

This clonotype was counted a few times. The J gene is TRBJ2-4, the V gene TRBV7-6; D is possibly TRBD2 (6 bases). The CDR3 has 19 amino acids. In germline, CDR1 is SGHVS, CDR2 FNYEAQ. With 1 base removed from V and 1 base from J, the gap between germline ends came to 20 bases. The CDR3 DNA reads TGTGCCAGCAGCTTAGGGAGGGCGGCACTCCCAAGGGCCAAAAACATTCAGTACTTC. This codes for CASSLGRAALPRAKNIQYF.

The table lists this clonotype with many counts. DNA for the CDR3: TGTGCCATCAGTGAGGGACTAGCGGGACAAGAGACCCAGTACTTC. Its translation is CAISEGLAGQETQYF. The chain couples TRBV10-3 to TRBJ2-5; 12 bases line up with TRBD2. The V segment lost 2 bases and the J segment 2 bases; nucleotides outside the gene matches: 0. This CDR3 spans 15 amino acids. CDR1 is ENHRY, CDR2 SYGVKD, per germline.

The sample holds many counts of this clonotype. The chain employs TRBV29-1 and TRBJ1-2; the D is unclear. The germline V and J ends were trimmed by 0 bases and 7 bases, with 12 bases remaining between them. This CDR3 is 13 amino acids long. From germline, CDR1 is SQVTM and CDR2 ANQGSEA. CDR3 amino acids: CSVEDRERPGYTF. DNA for the CDR3: TGCAGCGTTGAAGATCGGGAACGCCCTGGCTACACCTTC.

This clonotype was seen many times. V and J are TRBV27 and TRBJ2-5; tentatively, D is TRBD2 (5 bases). The V and J ends lost 3 bases and 6 bases respectively, with 11 bases between them. This CDR3 comprises 13 residues. Germline CDR1 reads MNHEY; CDR2 reads SMNVEV (reference sequence). The CDR3 sequence: CASSLAGGQTQYF. The CDR3 DNA reads as TGTGCCAGCAGTTTGGCCGGAGGACAGACCCAGTACTTC.

This clonotype turned up a few times. The rearrangement uses TRBV6-2 or TRBV6-3 and TRBJ2-7; 7 positions agree with TRBD2. V lost 7 bases and J lost 2; bases outside the gene matches: 11. Germline V gene sequence: CDR1 MNHEY, CDR2 SVGEGT. This CDR3 contains 15 residues. The CDR3 region is CASTRTSGVAYEQYF. The CDR3 bases are TGTGCCAGCACCAGGACCAGCGGGGTAGCCTACGAGCAGTACTTC.

Many counts were recorded for this clonotype. The chain has TRBV7-9 and TRBJ2-3; D is unclear. The germline V gene has CDR1 SEHNR and CDR2 FQNEAQ (reference sequence). V was clipped by 5 bases and J by 0 bases, with 3 bases between them. The CDR3 runs to 12 residues. The CDR3 is CASSLSTDTQYF. In DNA form, the CDR3 reads TGTGCCAGCAGCCTTAGCACAGATACGCAGTATTTT.

The chain recombines TRBV23-1 with TRBJ2-7; the match to TRBD2 covers 8 bases. TRBV23-1 has ORF status, its function being uncertain. The CDR3 has 20 amino acids. The V and J ends lost 2 bases and 3 bases, in that order; junction bases with no gene match: 21. CDR3: CASSQPYPPETSVLLYEQYF. In DNA, the CDR3 is TGCGCCAGCAGTCAACCATACCCTCCCGAGACTAGCGTTTTACTCTACGAGCAGTACTTC.

Many counts were recorded for this clonotype. The genes are TRBV9 and TRBJ2-2; no definite D call. Trimming stripped 0 bases from V and 7 bases from J, with 7 bases between. The CDR3 is made up of 13 amino acids. The germline CDR1 and CDR2 sequences are SGDLS and YYNGEE. Here the CDR3 DNA reads TGTGCCAGCAGCGTAGGCCACGGCGGGGAGCTGTTTTTT. Amino acid sequence: CASSVGHGGELFF.

The V call is TRBV10-2, the J call TRBJ1-2, with TRBD1 as a possible D gene (6 bases). Germline lookup yields CDR1 WSHSY and CDR2 SAAADI. V lost 10 bases to trimming and J lost 5 bases, with 17 bases between them. The CDR3 spans 13 residues. The CDR3 protein is CATQAGTPYGYTF. CDR3 nucleotide sequence: TGCGCCACCCAAGCCGGGACACCGTATGGCTACACCTTC.

This clonotype was counted many times. The CDR3 loop is CASSLIQIWNQETQYF. The CDR3 DNA follows: TGTGCCAGCAGCTTAATCCAAATTTGGAACCAAGAGACCCAGTACTTC. This chain connects TRBV7-9 to TRBJ2-5; D gene unclear. Per germline, CDR1 SEHNR and CDR2 FQNEAQ (reference sequence). CDR3 length equals 16 residues. The germline V and J ends were trimmed by 2 bases and 0 bases, with 13 bases remaining between them.